The following is a T cell receptor (beta chain) sequence with its context. CDR1 is SGHTA and CDR2 is FQGNSA in the germline V gene. This CDR3 has 17 residues. V was pared by 3 bases and J by 0 bases, with 12 bases between. Here immunoSEQ multiplex PCR was the method, and the copy in TCRdb shows in-frame clones only, minus some. The sample carries roughly 7,100 clones, about a sixth recorded once. This specimen belongs to a study of tumour-infiltrating T cells in Burkitt lymphoma. Overall study context: Productive clonality predicted overall and progression-free survival.

The TCR sequence derives from a human donor with diffuse large B-cell lymphoma. Sequencing was done on a sample of tumor tissue. The chain uses TRBV7-2 and TRBJ2-6; D ambiguous. CDR3 residues: CASSFLTTGSGANVLTF. The CDR3 nucleotides read TGTGCCAGCAGCTTCCTAACCACTGGCTCTGGGGCCAACGTCCTGACTTTC.